This T cell receptor (beta chain) was captured in a study of shared clonotypes between healthy human individuals. This CDR3 spans 13 amino acids. Germline loops: CDR1 MNHEY, CDR2 SMNVEV (reference sequence). The J segment lost 4 bases and the V segment lost 6 bases, leaving 5 bases of the junction unmatched. The study's findings and limits: Non-shared clonotypes had lower generation probabilities than those shared by all four donors.

Concerning this clone: Its antigen is as yet unknown.

Some clones are missing from TCRdb's copy, which holds only in-frame ones; the method was immunoSEQ multiplex PCR. The table lists about 1,500,000 clones, around 97% of them singletons. This clonotype originated in a man aged 25 to 40 in good health. The sequenced sample was naive CD4+ T cells sorted from blood. The subset is: CD45RA+ positively selected. The rearrangement joins TRBV27 to TRBJ1-1; 7 bases align to TRBD1. The CDR3 sequence: CASRRQGGTEAFF. The CDR3 DNA sequence: TGTGCCAGCAGGAGACAGGGCGGCACTGAAGCTTTCTTT.